These 21 T cell receptor beta chains were all obtained from the same sample, sequenced in a study of blood T cell repertoires in COVID-19. Sequenced by immunoSEQ multiplex PCR; TCRdb stores in-frame clones only, minus some. The profile covers more than 70,000 clones, with over 70% appearing a single time and 4.5% to 7% taken by the ten largest. The specimen was peripheral blood. The source is a man aged 50-59 years with active COVID-19.

The J gene is TRBJ1-1, the V gene TRBV3-1 (or the pseudogene TRBV3-2); no definite D call. Looked up from germline, CDR1 is LGHDT and CDR2 is YNNKEL (reference sequence). This CDR3 contains 16 residues. With 2 bases removed from V and 4 bases from J, the gap between germline ends came to 17 bases. CDR3 protein: CASSQRIRHPGTEAFF. DNA of the CDR3: TGTGCCAGCAGCCAACGGATACGGCACCCGGGCACTGAAGCTTTCTTT.

The chain links TRBV7-7 to TRBJ2-5, with 12 bases lining up with TRBD2. Trimming removed 5 bases from V and 3 bases from J; junction bases left unmatched: 7. The CDR3 runs 16 residues. CDR1 and CDR2 from the germline V gene are SSHAT and FNYEAQ (reference sequence). CDR3 bases: TGTGCCAGCAGCCCCCGACTAGCGGGGGCGGAAGAGACCCAGTACTTC. Encoded protein: CASSPRLAGAEETQYF.

The chain combines TRBV7-2 with TRBJ2-7; 9 bases align to TRBD1. The germline V gene encodes CDR1 SGHTA and CDR2 FQGNSA. With V trimmed by 5 bases and J by 4 bases, 12 bases remained unmatched. The CDR3 is 16 amino acids. CDR3 region: CASSPPGTGSFYEQYF. DNA for the CDR3: TGTGCCAGCAGCCCTCCCGGGACAGGGAGTTTTTACGAGCAGTACTTC.

The chain recombines TRBV11-1 with TRBJ1-1; 9 bases line up with TRBD1. V dropped 5 bases and J dropped 0; count of bases not matched to a gene: 4. CDR3 size: 15 residues. In germline, CDR1 is SGHAT, CDR2 FQDESV (reference sequence). The CDR3 DNA follows: TGTGCCAGCAGCCAAACAGGGGGCGTGAACACTGAAGCTTTCTTT. Encoded protein: CASSQTGGVNTEAFF.

V gene TRBV7-2 combines with J gene TRBJ1-4; 9 nucleotides agree with TRBD1. Germline V gene data show CDR1 as SGHTA and CDR2 as FQGNSA. The CDR3 runs 15 residues. V dropped 5 bases and J dropped 8; count of bases not matched to a gene: 9. The CDR3 bases are TGTGCCAGCAGCCAGAAGACAGGGGGTTACGAAAAACTGTTTTTT. This gives the protein CASSQKTGGYEKLFF.

The V gene is TRBV24-1, the J gene TRBJ2-7, with D maybe TRBD2 (5 bases). CDR3 length equals 15 residues. Trimming pared 3 bases from V and 3 bases from J, leaving 14 bases between. CDR1 KGHDR and CDR2 SFDVKD come from the germline V gene. CDR3 nucleotide sequence: TGTGCCACCAGTGATGGGTCCCTACGGGGCTACGAGCAGTACTTC. Protein product: CATSDGSLRGYEQYF.

The genes are TRBV6-6 and TRBJ2-7; 12 nucleotides align to TRBD1. After removal of 8 bases from V and 7 bases from J, the junction contained 12 bases not matched to a gene. The CDR3 loop spans 15 amino acids. The germline V gene has CDR1 MNHNY and CDR2 SVGAGI (reference sequence). CDR3 in amino acids: CASAYSGQGAREQYF. The CDR3 region has the DNA TGTGCCAGCGCCTACTCGGGACAGGGGGCGCGGGAGCAGTACTTC.

The chain carries TRBV28 and TRBJ2-3; 13 nucleotides agree with TRBD2. V lost 6 bases and J lost 0; bases outside the gene matches: 9. This CDR3 region has 18 residues. Germline CDR1 is MDHEN and CDR2 is SYDVKM. CDR3 nucleotides: TGTGCCAGCAGCTCAGGACTAGCGGGGGCCCTTAGCACAGATACGCAGTATTTT. It codes for CASSSGLAGALSTDTQYF.

In its sample, this clone was seen once. V usage is TRBV5-5 and J usage is TRBJ1-2; 7 bases map to TRBD1. Germline V CDR1 and CDR2: SGHKS, YYEKEE (reference sequence). The CDR3 has 14 amino acids. V was clipped by 4 bases and J by 4 bases; unmatched bases: 7. CDR3 in amino acids: CASSLSTGPYGYTF. The CDR3, as DNA: TGTGCCAGCAGCCTATCGACAGGGCCCTATGGCTACACCTTC.

This chain connects TRBV6-2 or TRBV6-3 to TRBJ1-2; D is unclear. There are 13 residues in the CDR3. V was clipped by 4 bases and J by 8 bases, with 14 bases between them. Germline loops: CDR1 MNHEY, CDR2 SVGEGT. CDR3 nucleotide sequence: TGTGCCAGCAGTTTTTCTGTGGTGCGAGGCTACACCTTC. Its protein is CASSFSVVRGYTF.

CDR3 sequence: CASSFGAGWFF. The CDR3 DNA is TGTGCCAGCAGTTTTGGGGCCGGCTGGTTTTTT. This sequence joins TRBV28 and TRBJ2-2, with a weak D call TRBD1 (5 bases). The length of the CDR3 is 11 residues. Germline CDR1 is MDHEN and CDR2 is SYDVKM. V lost 3 bases and J lost 16, with 12 bases in between.

J is TRBJ1-5 and V is TRBV19; 9 nucleotides align to TRBD1. CDR3 length: 18 residues. The V segment lost 0 bases and the J segment 0 bases; nucleotides outside the gene matches: 6. Per the germline V gene, CDR1 is LNHDA and CDR2 is SQIVND (reference sequence). CDR3 nucleotides: TGTGCCAGTAGTATAGAGGACAGGGGATGGGTTAGCAATCAGCCCCAGCATTTT. Translated, it gives CASSIEDRGWVSNQPQHF.

The chain employs TRBV29-1 and TRBJ1-2; D might be TRBD1 (6 bases). The length of the CDR3 is 12 residues. The V end was cut by 5 bases, the J end by 4 bases, with 11 bases between. Germline V gene sequence: CDR1 SQVTM, CDR2 ANQGSEA. This CDR3 is CSVHQGIYGYTF. The CDR3 nucleotides read TGCAGCGTTCACCAGGGGATCTATGGCTACACCTTC.

The rearrangement uses TRBV18 and TRBJ1-1; unclear D gene. This CDR3 spans 12 amino acids. The germline gives CDR1 KGHSH, CDR2 LQKENI. V was pared by 3 bases and J by 6 bases, with 8 bases between. For the CDR3, the DNA is TGTGCCAGCTCACCTGGAGTTCCTGAAGCTTTCTTT. It is translated as CASSPGVPEAFF.

The J gene is TRBJ2-7, the V gene TRBV30, with unresolved D. Germline V CDR1 and CDR2: GTSNPN, SVGIG (reference sequence). The V and J ends lost 0 bases and 4 bases respectively, with 16 bases between them. The CDR3 covers 15 residues. In nucleotides, the CDR3 is TGTGCCTGGAGTGTAGACGCAGGTTCTTCTTACGAGCAGTACTTC. This encodes CAWSVDAGSSYEQYF.

The chain carries TRBV13 and TRBJ2-7, with TRBD1 identical over 7 bases. The CDR3 has 15 residues. CDR1 PRHDT and CDR2 FYEKMQ come from the germline V gene (reference sequence). With 3 bases clipped from V and 3 bases from J, the junction kept 8 bases outside the gene matches. The CDR3 sequence is CASSLGATGIYEQYF. The CDR3 bases are TGTGCCAGCAGCTTGGGGGCGACAGGGATCTACGAGCAGTACTTC.

The chain links TRBV4-3 to TRBJ1-6; 8 bases agree with TRBD1. CDR1 and CDR2 (germline): LGHNA, YSLEER. The CDR3 has 21 residues. J lost 5 bases, V lost 2 bases, and 20 bases had no gene match. The CDR3 DNA sequence: TGCGCCAGCAGCCAAAACCCATACGGACAGGGAGCGCGGGCTAATAATTCACCCCTCCACTTT. Its translation is CASSQNPYGQGARANNSPLHF.

This chain joins TRBV5-4 and TRBJ1-1; perhaps TRBD1 as D (6 bases). The germline V gene encodes CDR1 SGHNT and CDR2 YYREEE (reference sequence). V shed 4 bases and J shed 1 base, with 11 bases lying between them. This CDR3 has 14 amino acids. The CDR3: CASSQDRGNTEAFF. The CDR3 bases are TGTGCCAGCAGCCAGGACAGAGGGAACACTGAAGCTTTCTTT.

The chain is built from TRBV28 and TRBJ2-5; 8 positions match TRBD2. This CDR3 region has 17 residues. With 5 bases clipped from V and 5 bases from J, the junction kept 16 bases outside the gene matches. Per the germline V gene, CDR1 is MDHEN and CDR2 is SYDVKM. The CDR3, as DNA: TGTGCCAGCAGTCCAAGTCTAGCGGGTGGAGGATGGGAGACCCAGTACTTC. Amino acid sequence: CASSPSLAGGGWETQYF.

A note on this clone: This specimen includes other DNA sequences encoding the same CDR3. The chain links TRBV19 to TRBJ1-1; D remains unclear. The CDR3 length is 15 residues. CDR1 and CDR2 from the germline V gene are LNHDA and SQIVND (reference sequence). Trimming shortened V by 4 bases and J by 0 bases, and 12 bases separated the two germline ends. CDR3 in DNA: TGTGCCAGTAGTACCCCGACACCGCTGAACACTGAAGCTTTCTTT. Translated, it gives CASSTPTPLNTEAFF.

This chain connects TRBV6-1 to TRBJ2-7; 7 nucleotides line up with TRBD2. Unmatched junction bases numbered 4, after V lost 3 bases and J lost 2 bases. CDR1 is MNHNS and CDR2 is SASEGT in the germline V gene. CDR3 size: 14 residues. This chain's CDR3 is CASSEGGGPYEQYF. CDR3 bases: TGTGCCAGCAGTGAGGGGGGAGGGCCCTACGAGCAGTACTTC.